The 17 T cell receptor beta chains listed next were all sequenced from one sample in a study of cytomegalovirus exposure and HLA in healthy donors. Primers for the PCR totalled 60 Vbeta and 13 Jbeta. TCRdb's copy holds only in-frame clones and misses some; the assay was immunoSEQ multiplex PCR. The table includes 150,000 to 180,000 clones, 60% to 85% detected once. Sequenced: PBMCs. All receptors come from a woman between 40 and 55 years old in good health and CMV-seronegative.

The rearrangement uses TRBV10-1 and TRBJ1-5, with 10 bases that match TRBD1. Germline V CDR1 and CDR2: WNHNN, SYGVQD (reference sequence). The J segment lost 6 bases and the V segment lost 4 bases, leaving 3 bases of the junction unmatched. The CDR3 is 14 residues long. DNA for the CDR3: TGCGCCAGCAGTGGAAGACAGGGGGCTCAGCCCCAGCATTTT. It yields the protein CASSGRQGAQPQHF.

The CDR3 is CAWSIGGTGIGYTF. The CDR3 DNA follows: TGTGCCTGGAGTATCGGTGGGACAGGGATTGGCTACACCTTC. The chain is built from TRBV30 and TRBJ1-2; 9 bases fit TRBD1. Unmatched junction bases numbered 8, after V lost 2 bases and J lost 7 bases. The germline V gene has CDR1 GTSNPN and CDR2 SVGIG (reference sequence). This CDR3 region has 14 residues. The entire variable domain, with the rest obtained from reference TRBV30 and TRBJ1-2, is as follows: SQTIHQWPATLVQPVGSPLSLECTVEGTSNPNLYWYRQAAGRGLQLLFYSVGIGQISSEVPQNLSASRPQDRQFILSSKKLLLSDSGFYLCAWSIGGTGIGYTFGSGTRLTVV.

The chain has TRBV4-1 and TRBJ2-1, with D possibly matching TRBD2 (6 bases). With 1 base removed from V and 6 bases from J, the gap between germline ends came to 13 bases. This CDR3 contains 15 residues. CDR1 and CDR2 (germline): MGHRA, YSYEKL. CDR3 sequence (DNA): TGCGCCAGCAGCCAAGGAGCGGGTCCCCTCAATGAGCAGTTCTTC. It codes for CASSQGAGPLNEQFF.

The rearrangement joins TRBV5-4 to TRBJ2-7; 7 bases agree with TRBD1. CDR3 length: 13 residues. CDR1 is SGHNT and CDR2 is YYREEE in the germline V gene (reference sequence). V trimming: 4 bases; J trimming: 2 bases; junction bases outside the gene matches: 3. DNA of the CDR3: TGTGCCAGCAGCCGAGGACAGGCCTACGAGCAGTACTTC. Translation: CASSRGQAYEQYF.

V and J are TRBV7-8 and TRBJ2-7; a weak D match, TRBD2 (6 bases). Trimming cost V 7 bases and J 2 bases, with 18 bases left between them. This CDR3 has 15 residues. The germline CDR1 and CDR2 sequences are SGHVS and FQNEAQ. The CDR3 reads CASTPYAGTPYEQYF. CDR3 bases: TGTGCCAGCACCCCATACGCGGGGACTCCCTACGAGCAGTACTTC.

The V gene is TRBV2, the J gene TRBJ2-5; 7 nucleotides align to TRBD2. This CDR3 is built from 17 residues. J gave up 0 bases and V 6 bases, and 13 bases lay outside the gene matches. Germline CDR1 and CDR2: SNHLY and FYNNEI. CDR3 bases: TGTGCCAGCAGGGTTGGTGGTAGCGGGCTGTACCAAGAGACCCAGTACTTC. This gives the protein CASRVGGSGLYQETQYF.

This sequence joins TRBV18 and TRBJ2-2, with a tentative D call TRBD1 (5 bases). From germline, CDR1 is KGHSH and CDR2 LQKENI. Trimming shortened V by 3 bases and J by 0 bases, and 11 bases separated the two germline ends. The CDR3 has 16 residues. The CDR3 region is CASSPLGQPNTGELFF. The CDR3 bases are TGTGCCAGCTCACCCCTAGGACAACCGAACACCGGGGAGCTGTTTTTT.

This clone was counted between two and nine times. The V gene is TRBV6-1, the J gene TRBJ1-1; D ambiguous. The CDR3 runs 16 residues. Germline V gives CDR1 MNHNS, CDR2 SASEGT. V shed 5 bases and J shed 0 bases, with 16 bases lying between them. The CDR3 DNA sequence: TGTGCCAGCAGTCAAGACTTTCTGGGCATGAACACTGAAGCTTTCTTT. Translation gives CASSQDFLGMNTEAFF.

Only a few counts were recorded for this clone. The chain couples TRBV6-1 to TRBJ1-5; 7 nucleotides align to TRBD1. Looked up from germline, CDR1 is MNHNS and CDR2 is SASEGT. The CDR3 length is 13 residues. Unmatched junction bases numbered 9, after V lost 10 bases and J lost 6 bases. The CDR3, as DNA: TGTGCCATCGGACCAGGGGGAAGTCAGCCCCAGCATTTT. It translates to CAIGPGGSQPQHF.

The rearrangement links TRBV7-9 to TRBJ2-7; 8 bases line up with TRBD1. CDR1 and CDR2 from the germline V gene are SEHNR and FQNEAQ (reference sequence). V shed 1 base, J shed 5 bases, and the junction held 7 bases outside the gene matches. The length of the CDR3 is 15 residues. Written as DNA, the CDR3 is TGTGCCAGCAGCTTAGTTCGACAGGGGTGGGACGAGCAGTACTTC. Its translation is CASSLVRQGWDEQYF.

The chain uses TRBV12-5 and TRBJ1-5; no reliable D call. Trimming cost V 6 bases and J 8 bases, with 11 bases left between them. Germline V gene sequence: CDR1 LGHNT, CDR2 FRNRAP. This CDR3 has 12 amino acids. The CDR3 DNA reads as TGTGCTAGTGGCCTCTCTGTTGAGCCCCAGCATTTT. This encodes CASGLSVEPQHF.

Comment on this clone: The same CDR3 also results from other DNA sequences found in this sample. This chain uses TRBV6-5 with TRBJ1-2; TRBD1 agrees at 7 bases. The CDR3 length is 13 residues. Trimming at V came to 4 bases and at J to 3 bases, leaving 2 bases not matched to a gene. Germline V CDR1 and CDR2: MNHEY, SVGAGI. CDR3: CASSSTGDYGYTF. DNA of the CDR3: TGTGCCAGCAGTTCTACAGGGGACTATGGCTACACCTTC.

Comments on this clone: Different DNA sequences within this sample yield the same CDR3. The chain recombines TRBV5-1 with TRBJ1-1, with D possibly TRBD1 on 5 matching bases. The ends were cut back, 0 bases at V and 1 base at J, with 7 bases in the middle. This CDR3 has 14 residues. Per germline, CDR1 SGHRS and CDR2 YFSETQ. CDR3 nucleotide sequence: TGCGCCAGCAGCTTGGGTACAGGGAACACTGAAGCTTTCTTT. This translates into CASSLGTGNTEAFF.

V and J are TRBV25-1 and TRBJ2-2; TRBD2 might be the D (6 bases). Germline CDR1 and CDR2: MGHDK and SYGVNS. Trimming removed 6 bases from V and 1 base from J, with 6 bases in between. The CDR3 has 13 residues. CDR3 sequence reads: CASRGLNTGELFF. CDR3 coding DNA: TGTGCCAGCAGGGGACTGAACACCGGGGAGCTGTTTTTT.

The CDR3 loop reads CASSLRLAGDNEQFF. The CDR3 bases are TGTGCCAGCAGCCTTCGACTAGCGGGAGACAATGAGCAGTTCTTC. V gene TRBV5-6 combines with J gene TRBJ2-1, with 12 bases aligning to TRBD2. Losses at the gene ends were 4 bases for V and 5 bases for J; bases not matched to a gene: 4. Per germline, CDR1 SGHDT and CDR2 YYEEEE. The length of the CDR3 is 15 residues.

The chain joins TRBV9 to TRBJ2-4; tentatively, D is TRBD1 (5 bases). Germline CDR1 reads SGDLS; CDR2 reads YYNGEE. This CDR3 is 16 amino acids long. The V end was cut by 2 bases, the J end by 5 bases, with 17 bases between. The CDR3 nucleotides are TGTGCCAGCAGCGTTTCGCTGACAGTGGGCGAAAACATTCAGTACTTC. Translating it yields CASSVSLTVGENIQYF.

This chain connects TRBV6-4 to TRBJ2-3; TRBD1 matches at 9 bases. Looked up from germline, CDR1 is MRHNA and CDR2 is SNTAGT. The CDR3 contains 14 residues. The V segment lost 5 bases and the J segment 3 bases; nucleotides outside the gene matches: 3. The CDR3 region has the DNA TGTGCCAGCAGTTACAGGGGGCCTACAGATACGCAGTATTTT. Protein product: CASSYRGPTDTQYF.